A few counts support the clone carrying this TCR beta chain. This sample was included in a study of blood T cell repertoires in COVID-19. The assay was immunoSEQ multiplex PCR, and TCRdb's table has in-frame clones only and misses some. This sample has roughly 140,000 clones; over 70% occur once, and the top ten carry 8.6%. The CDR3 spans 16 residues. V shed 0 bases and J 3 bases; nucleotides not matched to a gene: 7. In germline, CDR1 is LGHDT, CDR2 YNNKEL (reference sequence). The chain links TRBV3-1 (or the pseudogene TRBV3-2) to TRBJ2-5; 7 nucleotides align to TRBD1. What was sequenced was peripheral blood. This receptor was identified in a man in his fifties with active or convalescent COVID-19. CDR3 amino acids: CASSQDGWDSKETQYF. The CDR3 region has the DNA TGTGCCAGCAGCCAAGATGGGTGGGACAGTAAAGAGACCCAGTACTTC.